This TCR beta chain was recorded in a study of identical twins (dated by TCRdb to the mid-2010s). A note on the overall study: TCR alpha and beta repertoires from monozygotic twins, unrelated adults of various ages and cord blood were deep-sequenced to test whether fetal clonotypes persist. To rule out contamination, replicate twin experiments were performed at different times with different library preparation protocols. What the work shows at the level of the full study, not this receptor alone: In beta out-of-frame sequences, excess twin sharing was weaker, because having fewer shared sequences lowered the signal-to-noise ratio. Out-of-frame TCR alpha sharing in monozygotic twins was systematically underestimated by recombination models, whereas sharing between unrelated individuals was in agreement with the recombination models. Conclusions relied on cross-sectional statistical analysis, since the same donors could not be followed over many years. Abundant cord blood beta clonotypes had fewer insertions, young adult naive repertoires showed a similar but weaker trend, and memory repertoires showed no such trend. Invariant T cells such as MAIT and iNKT could partly confound zero-insertion analyses, although diverse VJ usage argued against such confounding for most clonotypes. Compared with coincidental sharing between unrelated individuals, out-of-frame TCR alpha sequences shared between twins showed an excess of sequences with low generation probability.

As concerns this clonotype: Its recognized antigen is unknown. Base qualities are not recorded, but no much larger clone differs from it by a single base.

Only healthy Caucasian donors were included. The twin cohort comprised three pairs of female monozygotic twins, all aged roughly 18 to 30 years. RNA for TCR libraries was isolated from peripheral blood mononuclear cells. Inclusive of the bounding cysteine and phenylalanine, the CDR3 is 16 residues long. The sequence is cut down to CDR3 DNA, 48 bases in frame from base 1. V lost 0 bases and J lost 4 bases, and the count of bases not matched to a germline gene is 8. The germline V gene gives CDR1 as LGHNA and CDR2 as YSLEER. Preparation of the library involved 5' RACE. Sequencing was performed on an Illumina HiSeq 2000. Template switching introduced a universal primer binding site; the final cDNA contained a unique molecular identifier, enabling accurate counting of TCR cDNA molecules. First-strand cDNA for TCR alpha and beta chains was synthesized from specific primers in the conserved constant-segment region. To control for contamination, every cDNA library was double barcoded, receiving both a SMART-Mk sample barcode and Illumina barcodes. TruSeq adapter sequences along with Illumina sample barcodes were introduced in two successive PCR steps. Sequencing of the TCR alpha and beta cDNA libraries was done on the Illumina HiSeq platform using custom primers. As for how the authors treated the data: MiGEC processed the raw reads to extract unique molecular identifiers, while MiXCR was used to determine the CDR3 positions. Recombination models were inferred per individual with the repgenHMM and IGoR tools using an EM algorithm. The analysis of shared clonotypes was done with the tcR package in R, with sharing normalized by the product of cloneset sizes. To study raw recombination without the effects of thymic and clonal selection, out-of-frame nonproductive sequences were analyzed. Through fastp at Q25 and MiXCR, TCRdb rebuilt clones from the public reads, retaining in-frame beta chains. Rows merge per CDR3 protein into single entries with the most common DNA and genes. It is TCRdb's table, rather than the study itself, that gives the V and J calls and clone size. This sample comprises some 560,000 distinct CDR3 sequences, around a tenth of them detected only once. The ten top clones hold roughly 3% of the sample.

The sample was also reused in another study, on yellow fever vaccine responses in identical twins. As the second paper documents: According to the authors, in identical twins the way T cells responded to vaccination appeared partly convergent and partly personalized. In the study, vaccine-responding T cell clones were precisely tracked in identical twins.

The origin of this receptor is a young woman in good health. The sequence is built from TRBV4-3 and TRBJ2-7; TRBD2 matches 8 bases in the middle. Sequencing was performed on PBMCs. The encoded CDR3 is CASSQDSAGGPYEQYF. The sequenced DNA: TGCGCCAGCAGCCAAGATTCGGCGGGAGGACCATACGAGCAGTACTTC.